The next 3 T cell receptor beta chains were all read from a single sample in a study of T cell responses to AZD1222 COVID-19 vaccine. The data were produced by immunoSEQ multiplex PCR, yet TCRdb's version contains in-frame clones alone and is incomplete. In the table there are about 140,000 clones, over 75% of which are singletons. The material was peripheral blood, obtained on day 0 of AZD1222 vaccination. The receptors here all came from an adult in good health.

This chain uses TRBV12-5 with TRBJ1-5, with 7 bases matching TRBD1. The CDR3 totals 10 residues. The germline V gene encodes CDR1 LGHNT and CDR2 FRNRAP. V lost 1 base, J lost 15 bases, and 0 bases stayed unmatched. The CDR3 reads CASGLGDRHF. CDR3 sequence (DNA): TGTGCTAGTGGTTTGGGGGACAGGCATTTT.

V gene TRBV19 combines with J gene TRBJ1-3; no clear D gene. This CDR3 is 16 amino acids long. V was clipped by 4 bases and J by 0 bases, with 13 bases between them. Germline CDR1 LNHDA, CDR2 SQIVND (reference sequence). The CDR3 region is CASSTLPAFSGNTIYF. CDR3 nucleotide sequence: TGTGCCAGTAGTACCCTACCAGCGTTCTCTGGAAACACCATATATTTT.

The rearrangement uses TRBV11-2 and TRBJ1-1; no clear D. Trimming shortened V by 1 base and J by 0 bases, and 9 bases separated the two germline ends. This CDR3 is built from 15 residues. CDR1 and CDR2 from the germline V gene are SGHAT and FQNNGV. CDR3 nucleotides: TGTGCCAGCAGCTTAGGGGGTGCCATGAACACTGAAGCTTTCTTT. Its translation is CASSLGGAMNTEAFF.